What follows are 32 T cell receptor beta chains derived from one specimen sequenced in a study of CD8 T cells in ankylosing spondylitis. Their target antigens are unknown. TCRdb analysed the 5' RACE reads with MiXCR anew, one entry per CDR3 protein. This repertoire shows around 770,000 distinct CDR3 sequences, over 15% found once; its top ten account for around 19%. Study-wide points: Roughly eight highly homologous variants formed a TCR beta motif that appeared characteristic of ankylosing spondylitis blood.

The sequenced material came from blood, either unsorted or a sorted T cell fraction (not recorded which). The receptor source for this set is a male donor with ankylosing spondylitis.

V and J are TRBV20-1 and TRBJ2-7, with 9 bases fitting TRBD2. CDR1 and CDR2 from the germline V gene are DFQATT and SNEGSKA (reference sequence). V trimming: 6 bases; J trimming: 4 bases; junction bases outside the gene matches: 10. This CDR3 comprises 14 residues. CDR3 sequence (DNA): TGCAGTGCCTTACCGGCTAGCGGGAAGTACGAGCAGTACTTC. Translation: CSALPASGKYEQYF.

The chain couples TRBV6-1 to TRBJ2-3; D is possibly TRBD1 or TRBD2 (7 bases each). This CDR3 has 16 residues. V dropped 4 bases and J dropped 0 bases, with 14 bases sitting between them. From germline, CDR1 is MNHNS and CDR2 SASEGT. CDR3 coding DNA: TGTGCCAGCAGTGGGGAGGGGGCGGGAAGCACAGATACGCAGTATTTT. Its translation is CASSGEGAGSTDTQYF.

This chain connects TRBV20-1 to TRBJ1-1; 9 bases align to TRBD1. The V segment lost 0 bases and the J segment 4 bases; nucleotides outside the gene matches: 6. The CDR3 consists of 15 residues. CDR1 and CDR2 (germline): DFQATT, SNEGSKA (reference sequence). The CDR3 loop is CSAREQGALGTEAFF. The CDR3 DNA is TGCAGTGCTAGAGAACAGGGGGCGCTGGGCACTGAAGCTTTCTTT.

J is TRBJ2-5 and V is TRBV7-8; 10 positions agree with TRBD1. The CDR3 extends over 16 amino acids. Germline V gene sequence: CDR1 SGHVS, CDR2 FQNEAQ. The trim removed 5 bases at V and 5 bases at J, leaving 11 bases unmatched. The DNA of the CDR3 is TGTGCCAGCAGCACAGACGACAGGGGGCGTTACGAGACCCAGTACTTC. Protein: CASSTDDRGRYETQYF.

This clonotype was observed a few times. The chain is built from TRBV20-1 and TRBJ2-5; the D call may be TRBD1 or TRBD2 (5 bases each). The germline CDR1 and CDR2 sequences are DFQATT and SNEGSKA (reference sequence). Trimming cost V 5 bases and J 3 bases, with 13 bases left between them. The CDR3 has 13 residues. CDR3 in DNA: TGCAGTGCTCCAGGGACGGCTAAAGAGACCCAGTACTTC. Its protein is CSAPGTAKETQYF.

In this sample, this clonotype turned up a few times. The chain employs TRBV12-3 or TRBV12-4 and TRBJ2-4; 9 nucleotides match TRBD1. Losses at the gene ends were 6 bases for V and 1 base for J; bases not matched to a gene: 4. This CDR3 has 15 residues. CDR3 residues: CASRGQGTAKNIQYF. The CDR3 DNA follows: TGTGCCAGCAGGGGACAGGGCACGGCCAAAAACATTCAGTACTTC.

This clonotype was detected only a few times. CDR3 protein: CASSLETGLLTEAFF. CDR3 DNA sequence: TGCGCCAGCAGCCTGGAGACAGGGCTACTCACTGAAGCTTTCTTT. This chain uses TRBV4-3 with TRBJ1-1; 7 bases line up with TRBD1. The CDR3 spans 15 residues. V was pared by 4 bases and J by 4 bases, with 9 bases of the junction left unmatched. The V gene's germline CDR1 is LGHNA and CDR2 YSLEER.

This clonotype was seen a handful of times. This rearrangement joins TRBV12-3 or TRBV12-4 to TRBJ2-2; 10 bases match TRBD1. Trimming took 6 bases from V and 4 from J; bases not matched to a gene: 11. The CDR3 has 17 residues. The CDR3 nucleotides read TGTGCCAGCAGCCAGGACAGGGGGACCTCGGGCACCGGGGAGCTGTTTTTT. It encodes CASSQDRGTSGTGELFF.

This clonotype has a handful of counts. The rearrangement links TRBV20-1 to TRBJ2-5; D uncertain. The CDR3 contains 14 residues. CDR1 DFQATT and CDR2 SNEGSKA come from the germline V gene (reference sequence). V was pared by 3 bases and J by 2 bases, with 13 bases between. CDR3 bases: TGCAGTGCTAGCAGAGAAGGAAGGCAAGAGACCCAGTACTTC. It specifies CSASREGRQETQYF.

This clonotype was seen a few times. V is TRBV4-3 and J is TRBJ2-2; weak D call: TRBD2 (5 bases). V was shortened by 0 bases and J by 4 bases, with 9 bases between the two germline ends. The germline gives CDR1 LGHNA, CDR2 YSLEER. This CDR3 is built from 15 residues. The CDR3 sequence is CASSQDMAGTGELFF. DNA of the CDR3: TGCGCCAGCAGCCAAGATATGGCGGGCACCGGGGAGCTGTTTTTT.

This clonotype was observed a few times. The chain uses TRBV10-3 and TRBJ2-7, with D perhaps matching TRBD2 (6 bases). CDR1 is ENHRY and CDR2 is SYGVKD in the germline V gene. The CDR3 sequence is 13 residues long. V lost 8 bases, J lost 0 bases, and 11 bases lay in between. The CDR3, as DNA: TGTGCCATCGGGGACGGGAGCTCCTACGAGCAGTACTTC. As protein: CAIGDGSSYEQYF.

J is TRBJ2-1 and V is TRBV4-1; maybe TRBD2 (6 bases). The germline CDR1 and CDR2 sequences are MGHRA and YSYEKL. V was trimmed by 0 bases and J by 3 bases, leaving 27 bases between them. The CDR3 runs 21 residues. CDR3 bases: TGCGCCAGCAGCCAAGAAGTTAGGAAGGACTCCGGGACTGCAAACTACAATGAGCAGTTCTTC. Residues: CASSQEVRKDSGTANYNEQFF.

V is TRBV4-1 and J is TRBJ2-7, with 10 bases matching TRBD1. V trimming: 2 bases; J trimming: 4 bases; junction bases outside the gene matches: 8. Germline V gene lookup returns CDR1 MGHRA and CDR2 YSYEKL. CDR3 length equals 16 residues. The CDR3 region has the DNA TGCGCCAGCAGCCAACCTGACAGGGGGCATCCGTACGAGCAGTACTTC. This translates into CASSQPDRGHPYEQYF.

This rearrangement joins TRBV28 to TRBJ1-1; 7 bases map to TRBD1. This CDR3 comprises 15 residues. With V trimmed by 2 bases and J by 4 bases, 7 bases remained unmatched. Germline V gene data show CDR1 as MDHEN and CDR2 as SYDVKM. The CDR3 DNA is TGTGCCAGCAGTTTAGGAACAGGGGTTGTCACTGAAGCTTTCTTT. Protein: CASSLGTGVVTEAFF.

This clonotype showed up just a few times. This chain joins TRBV10-3 and TRBJ1-5; perhaps TRBD1 as D (6 bases). The germline V and J ends were trimmed by 10 bases and 0 bases, with 10 bases remaining between them. Germline lookup yields CDR1 ENHRY and CDR2 SYGVKD. CDR3 length: 13 amino acids. The CDR3 DNA reads TGTGCCACCCAGGACAGTAGCAATCAGCCCCAGCATTTT. This sequence encodes CATQDSSNQPQHF.

The chain is built from TRBV15 and TRBJ1-6; unclear D gene. The CDR3 loop spans 14 amino acids. Looked up from germline, CDR1 is LNHNV and CDR2 is YYDKDF (reference sequence). V lost 0 bases and J lost 5, with 5 bases in between. This CDR3 reads CATSRDPNNSPLHF. DNA of the CDR3: TGTGCCACCAGCAGAGATCCGAATAATTCACCCCTCCACTTT. Full variable domain (missing parts from reference TRBV15 and TRBJ1-6): DAMVIQNPRYQVTQFGKPVTLSCSQTLNHNVMYWYQQKSSQAPKLLFHYYDKDFNNEADTPDNFQSRRPNTSFCFLDIRSPGLGDTAMYLCATSRDPNNSPLHFGNGTRLTVT.

This clonotype was seen a few times. The chain joins TRBV12-3 or TRBV12-4 to TRBJ2-7; D is undetermined. The CDR3 runs to 12 residues. V lost 6 bases and J 4 bases, leaving 10 bases between the germline ends. Here the CDR3 reads CASSQNKYEQYF. The CDR3 region has the DNA TGTGCCAGCAGCCAAAACAAGTACGAGCAGTACTTC.

The genes are TRBV19 and TRBJ2-2; no clear D. The V gene's germline CDR1 is LNHDA and CDR2 SQIVND (reference sequence). The length of the CDR3 is 14 residues. Trimming pared 5 bases from V and 2 bases from J, leaving 9 bases between. DNA for the CDR3: TGTGCCAGTAGTTGGGCCAGTAACACCGGGGAGCTGTTTTTT. Protein: CASSWASNTGELFF.

The J gene is TRBJ2-2, the V gene TRBV6-1; D possibly corresponds to TRBD2 (5 bases). This CDR3 is built from 14 residues. V was shortened by 7 bases and J by 3 bases, with 12 bases between the two germline ends. Germline-derived CDR1 and CDR2 are MNHNS and SASEGT. This CDR3 reads CASIKTRDTGELFF. CDR3 DNA sequence: TGTGCCAGCATCAAAACTAGAGACACCGGGGAGCTGTTTTTT.

The sample holds a few counts of this clonotype. The chain links TRBV12-3 or TRBV12-4 to TRBJ1-5, with D perhaps matching TRBD1 (5 bases). V was trimmed by 5 bases and J by 4 bases, leaving 15 bases between them. The CDR3 extends over 15 amino acids. The CDR3 is CASSIRTGENQPQHF. The CDR3 nucleotides are TGTGCCAGCAGTATTCGAACAGGAGAGAATCAGCCCCAGCATTTT.

Ten or more counts support this clonotype. This chain connects TRBV27 to TRBJ2-3; 7 bases are a match to TRBD2. Germline V gene sequence: CDR1 MNHEY, CDR2 SMNVEV (reference sequence). The CDR3 has 18 residues. Trimming cost V 0 bases and J 2 bases; bases outside gene matches: 11. CDR3 sequence: CASSLSNSGAGATDTQYF. CDR3 nucleotide sequence: TGTGCCAGCAGTTTATCGAATAGTGGCGCGGGAGCCACAGATACGCAGTATTTT.

This clonotype was observed many times. V and J are TRBV5-1 and TRBJ2-5, with D hard to call. V gave up 0 bases and J gave up 5 bases, with 5 bases separating them. CDR1 and CDR2 (germline): SGHRS, YFSETQ. This CDR3 is 12 amino acids long. CDR3: CASSLDWETQYF. CDR3 DNA sequence: TGCGCCAGCAGCTTGGATTGGGAGACCCAGTACTTC.

This clonotype was seen a handful of times. The gene calls are TRBV19 and TRBJ2-1; unclear D gene. CDR3 length: 14 residues. Looked up from germline, CDR1 is LNHDA and CDR2 is SQIVND (reference sequence). With 3 bases removed from V and 7 bases from J, the gap between germline ends came to 13 bases. CDR3 residues: CASSIPSETNEQFF. The CDR3 region has the DNA TGTGCCAGTAGTATTCCCTCGGAGACAAATGAGCAGTTCTTC. The full variable domain, its missing parts supplied by reference TRBV19 and TRBJ2-1, is DGGITQSPKYLFRKEGQNVTLSCEQNLNHDAMYWYRQDPGQGLRLIYYSQIVNDFQKGDIAEGYSVSREKKESFPLTVTSAQKNPTAFYLCASSIPSETNEQFFGPGTRLTVL.

There are a few counts of this clonotype. This chain joins TRBV2 and TRBJ1-5; weak D call: TRBD1 (6 bases). CDR1 SNHLY and CDR2 FYNNEI come from the germline V gene. V was clipped by 5 bases and J by 6 bases, with 11 bases between them. This CDR3 region has 13 residues. The CDR3 here is CASSMLGGQPQHF. CDR3 DNA: TGTGCCAGCAGTATGCTAGGGGGTCAGCCCCAGCATTTT.

This clonotype was seen only once. V gene TRBV6-2 or TRBV6-3 combines with J gene TRBJ2-1; 11 bases align to TRBD2. J gave up 15 bases and V 4 bases, and 8 bases lay outside the gene matches. The CDR3 is 13 amino acids. The germline V gene encodes CDR1 MNHEY and CDR2 SVGEGT. The CDR3 DNA follows: TGTGCCAGCAGTTCGCTAGCGGGAGGTCGACTGTTCTTC. It codes for CASSSLAGGRLFF.

The J gene is TRBJ2-3, the V gene TRBV5-1, with D possibly being TRBD2 (6 bases). The CDR3 totals 16 residues. Germline V gene lookup returns CDR1 SGHRS and CDR2 YFSETQ. Trimming took 5 bases from V and 3 from J, leaving 19 bases between them. The CDR3 DNA reads as TGCGCCAGCAGGAACGGGGGTTCGGTCTCTACAGATACGCAGTATTTT. Translation: CASRNGGSVSTDTQYF. Based on the CDR3 plus reference TRBV5-1 and TRBJ2-3, the full variable domain is KAGVTQTPRYLIKTRGQQVTLSCSPISGHRSVSWYQQTPGQGLQFLFEYFSETQRNKGNFPGRFSGRQFSNSRSEMNVSTLELGDSALYLCASRNGGSVSTDTQYFGPGTRLTVL.

The genes are TRBV6-6 and TRBJ2-7; the D gene could be TRBD1 or TRBD2 (5 bases each). V was clipped by 4 bases and J by 8 bases, with 12 bases between them. The germline V gene encodes CDR1 MNHNY and CDR2 SVGAGI (reference sequence). This CDR3 has 12 amino acids. The CDR3: CASSSGTVQQYF. DNA for the CDR3: TGTGCCAGCAGTTCCGGGACGGTACAGCAGTACTTC.

The table lists this clonotype with many counts. V usage is TRBV12-3 or TRBV12-4 and J usage is TRBJ1-2; D perhaps matches TRBD1 (6 bases). The CDR3 is made up of 19 amino acids. Trimming removed 7 bases from V and 4 bases from J, with 31 bases in between. In nucleotides, the CDR3 is TGTGCCAGCACTCACCTATCCGCGACAGGCCAGGTATTCGCCTATGGCTACACCTTC. It specifies CASTHLSATGQVFAYGYTF.

This chain joins TRBV5-1 and TRBJ2-3; 9 bases fit TRBD2. This CDR3 comprises 15 residues. In germline, CDR1 is SGHRS, CDR2 YFSETQ. Trimming cost V 5 bases and J 5 bases; bases outside gene matches: 9. The CDR3 region is CASRPASGAIDTQYF. In DNA, the CDR3 is TGCGCCAGCAGGCCGGCTAGCGGGGCAATAGATACGCAGTATTTT.

This clonotype was seen a few times. The chain couples TRBV5-1 to TRBJ2-2; D tentatively fits TRBD1 or TRBD2 (5 bases each). V lost 5 bases, J lost 1 base, and 9 bases lay in between. Germline assignment: CDR1 SGHRS and CDR2 YFSETQ. CDR3 length: 14 residues. The CDR3 loop reads CASRGPENTGELFF. CDR3 DNA: TGCGCCAGCAGGGGACCCGAGAACACCGGGGAGCTGTTTTTT.

This clonotype was seen only a few times. This rearrangement joins TRBV7-8 to TRBJ2-2, with 7 positions matching TRBD2. This CDR3 region has 16 residues. Germline V gene lookup returns CDR1 SGHVS and CDR2 FQNEAQ. Losses at the gene ends were 5 bases for V and 1 base for J; bases not matched to a gene: 7. The chain's CDR3 is CASSPLGGGNTGELFF. CDR3 bases: TGTGCCAGCAGCCCGCTAGGCGGGGGGAACACCGGGGAGCTGTTTTTT.

The chain is built from TRBV29-1 and TRBJ1-2; 7 positions agree with TRBD1. CDR3 length: 12 residues. J gave up 4 bases and V 6 bases, and 5 bases lay outside the gene matches. The germline V gene encodes CDR1 SQVTM and CDR2 ANQGSEA. The chain's CDR3 is CSVTGVAYGYTF. In DNA, the CDR3 is TGCAGCGTAACAGGGGTAGCCTATGGCTACACCTTC. The variable domain in full, with the rest retrieved from reference TRBV29-1 and TRBJ1-2, is SAVISQKPSRDICQRGTSLTIQCQVDSQVTMMFWYRQQPGQSLTLIATANQGSEATYESGFVIDKFPISRPNLTFSTLTVSNMSPEDSSIYLCSVTGVAYGYTFGSGTRLTVV.